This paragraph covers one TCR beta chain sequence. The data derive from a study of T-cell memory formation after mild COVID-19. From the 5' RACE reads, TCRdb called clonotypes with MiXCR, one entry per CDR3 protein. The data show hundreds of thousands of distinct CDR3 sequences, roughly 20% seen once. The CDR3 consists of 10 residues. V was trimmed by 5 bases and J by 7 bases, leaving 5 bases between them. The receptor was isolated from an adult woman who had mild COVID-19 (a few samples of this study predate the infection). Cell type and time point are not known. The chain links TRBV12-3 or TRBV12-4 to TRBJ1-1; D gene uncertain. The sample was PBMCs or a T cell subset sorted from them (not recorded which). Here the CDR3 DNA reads TGTGCCAGCAGTCACAGTGAAGCTTTCTTT. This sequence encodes CASSHSEAFF.